This T cell receptor beta chain was recovered during a study of T cells in Graves' hyperthyroidism and ophthalmopathy. General study points: Most clonotypes expanded in thyroid above 0.001 were likewise present in blood.

This clonotype was seen repeatedly, ten times or more. The target antigen is unknown. TCR beta CDR3 region amplification was performed from RNA transcripts. Initially, a first-round RT-PCR of the TCR CDR3 employed the HTBI primer set. Each CDR3 protein gets one entry after TCRdb re-called the multiplex PCR reads with MiXCR. The table lists around 690,000 distinct CDR3 sequences, 17% of them singletons. The germline gives CDR1 MRHNA, CDR2 SNTAGT. J was trimmed by 4 bases and V by 5 bases; bases with no gene match: 7. The CDR3 extends over 14 amino acids. This sequence originates from a man aged 50 to 60 with Graves' hyperthyroidism. Sequencing was carried out using blood. V is TRBV6-4 and J is TRBJ1-1, with TRBD1 matching over 7 bases. CDR3 sequence: CASSPTGSSTEAFF. DNA of the CDR3: TGTGCCAGCAGTCCGACAGGGAGCTCCACTGAAGCTTTCTTT.